The 3 T cell receptor beta chains in this list originate from one sample, sequenced in a study of spatial heterogeneity in lung cancer. The time point denotes: sample taken at primary tumor resection. Sequencing was performed on whole RNA extracted from tumor and nontumor lung tissue, or from frozen PBMC, and the material was left unsorted. MiXCR was run by TCRdb on the 5' RACE reads, yielding one entry per CDR3 protein. The data show around 20,000 distinct CDR3 sequences, around 19% seen once. Sample: PBMCs, taken at surgery. The source is a male donor with early-stage non-small cell lung cancer.

In this sample, this clonotype turned up many times. The gene calls are TRBV11-1 and TRBJ2-1; 7 bases match TRBD1. This CDR3 spans 13 amino acids. After removal of 4 bases from V and 9 bases from J, the junction contained 6 bases not matched to a gene. Germline CDR1 SGHAT, CDR2 FQDESV (reference sequence). CDR3: CASSSTGPGEQFF. DNA for the CDR3: TGTGCCAGCAGCTCGACAGGGCCGGGTGAGCAGTTCTTC.

This clonotype was counted ten times or more. The gene calls are TRBV12-2 and TRBJ2-7; TRBD2, as called in the table, went unchecked against the DNA. TRBV12-2 is an annotated pseudogene. This CDR3 has 15 residues. The DNA of the CDR3 is TGTGCAAGTCGCTTTTTTGTAGCGGGGGACTACGAGCAGTACTTC. Translated, it gives CASRFFVAGDYEQYF.

This chain uses TRBV27 with TRBJ2-1; 9 bases fit TRBD1. This CDR3 contains 14 residues. Germline V gene lookup returns CDR1 MNHEY and CDR2 SMNVEV (reference sequence). V trimming: 5 bases; J trimming: 7 bases; junction bases outside the gene matches: 6. The CDR3 DNA follows: TGTGCCAGCAGTACCGGGACAGGGTGGAATGAGCAGTTCTTC. Translated, it gives CASSTGTGWNEQFF.